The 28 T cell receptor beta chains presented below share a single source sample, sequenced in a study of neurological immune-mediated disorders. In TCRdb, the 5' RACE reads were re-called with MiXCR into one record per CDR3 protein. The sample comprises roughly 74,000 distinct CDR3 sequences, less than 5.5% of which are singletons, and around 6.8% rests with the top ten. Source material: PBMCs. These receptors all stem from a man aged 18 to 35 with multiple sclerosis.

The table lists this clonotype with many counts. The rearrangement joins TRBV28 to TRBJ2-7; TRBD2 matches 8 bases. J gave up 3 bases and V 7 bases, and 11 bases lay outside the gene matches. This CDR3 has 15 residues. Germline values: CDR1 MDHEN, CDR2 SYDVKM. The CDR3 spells CASTSPGSGDYEQYF. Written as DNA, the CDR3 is TGTGCCAGCACCTCGCCGGGTAGCGGGGACTACGAGCAGTACTTC.

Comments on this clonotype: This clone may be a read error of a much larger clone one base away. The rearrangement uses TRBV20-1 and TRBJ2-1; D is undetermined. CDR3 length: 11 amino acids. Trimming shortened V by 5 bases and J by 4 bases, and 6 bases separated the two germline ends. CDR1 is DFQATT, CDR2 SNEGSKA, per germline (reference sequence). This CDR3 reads CSAGIYNEQFF. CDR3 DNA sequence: TGCAGTGCTGGAATTTACAATGAGCAGTTCTTC.

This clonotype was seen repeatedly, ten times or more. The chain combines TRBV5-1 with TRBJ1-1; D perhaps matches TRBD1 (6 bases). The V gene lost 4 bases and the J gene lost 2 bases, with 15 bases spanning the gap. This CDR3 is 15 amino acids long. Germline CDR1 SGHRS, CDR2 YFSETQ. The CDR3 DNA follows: TGCGCCAGCAGCCCCCACCCCGGGGGCAACACTGAAGCTTTCTTT. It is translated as CASSPHPGGNTEAFF.

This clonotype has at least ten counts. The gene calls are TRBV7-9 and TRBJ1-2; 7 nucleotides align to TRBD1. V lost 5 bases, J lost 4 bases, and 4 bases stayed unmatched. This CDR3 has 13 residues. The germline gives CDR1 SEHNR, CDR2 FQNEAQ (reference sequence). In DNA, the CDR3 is TGTGCCAGCAGCCTGAGGGACAGCTATGGCTACACCTTC. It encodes CASSLRDSYGYTF.

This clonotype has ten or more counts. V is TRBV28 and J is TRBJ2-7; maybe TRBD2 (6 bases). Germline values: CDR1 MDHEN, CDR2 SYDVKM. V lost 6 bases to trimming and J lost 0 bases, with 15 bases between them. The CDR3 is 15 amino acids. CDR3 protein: CASSSPGGLSYEQYF. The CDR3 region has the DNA TGTGCCAGCAGCTCCCCCGGGGGACTCTCCTACGAGCAGTACTTC. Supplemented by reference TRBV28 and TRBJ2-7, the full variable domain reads DVKVTQSSRYLVKRTGEKVFLECVQDMDHENMFWYRQDPGLGLRLIYFSYDVKMKEKGDIPEGYSVSREKKERFSLILESASTNQTSMYLCASSSPGGLSYEQYFGPGTRLTVT.

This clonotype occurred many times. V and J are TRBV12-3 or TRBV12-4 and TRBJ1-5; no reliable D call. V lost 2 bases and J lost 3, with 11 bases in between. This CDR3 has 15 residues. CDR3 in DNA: TGTGCCAGCAGTTTAAGGCCAGCTTACAATCAGCCCCAGCATTTT. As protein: CASSLRPAYNQPQHF.

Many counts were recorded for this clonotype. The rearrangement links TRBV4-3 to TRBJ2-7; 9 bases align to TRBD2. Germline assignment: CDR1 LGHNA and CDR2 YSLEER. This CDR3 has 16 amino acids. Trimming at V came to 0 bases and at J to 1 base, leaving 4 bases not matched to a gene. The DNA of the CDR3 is TGCGCCAGCAGCCAAGAGTCGCTAGCGGGGTCCTACGAGCAGTACTTC. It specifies CASSQESLAGSYEQYF.

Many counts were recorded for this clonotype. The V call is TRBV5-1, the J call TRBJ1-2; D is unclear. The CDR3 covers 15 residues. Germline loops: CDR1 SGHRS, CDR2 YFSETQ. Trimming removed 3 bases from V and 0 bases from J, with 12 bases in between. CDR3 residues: CASSSSTTANYGYTF. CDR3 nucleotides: TGCGCCAGCAGCTCGTCTACTACGGCTAACTATGGCTACACCTTC.

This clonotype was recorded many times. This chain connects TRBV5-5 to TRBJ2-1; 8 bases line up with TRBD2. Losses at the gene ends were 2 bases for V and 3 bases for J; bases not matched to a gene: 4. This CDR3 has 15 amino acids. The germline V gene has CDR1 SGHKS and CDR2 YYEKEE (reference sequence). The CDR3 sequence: CASSFGTSIYNEQFF. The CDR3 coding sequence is TGTGCCAGCAGCTTCGGGACTAGTATCTACAATGAGCAGTTCTTC. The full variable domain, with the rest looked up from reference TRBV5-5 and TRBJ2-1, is DAGVTQSPTHLIKTRGQQVTLRCSPISGHKSVSWYQQVLGQGPQFIFQYYEKEERGRGNFPDRFSARQFPNYSSELNVNALLLGDSALYLCASSFGTSIYNEQFFGPGTRLTVL.

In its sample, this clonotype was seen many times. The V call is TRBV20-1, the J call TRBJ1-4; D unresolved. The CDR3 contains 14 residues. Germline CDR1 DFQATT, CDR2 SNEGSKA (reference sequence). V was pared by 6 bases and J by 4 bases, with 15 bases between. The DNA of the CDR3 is TGCAGTGCCGGTGTAACAGTTGATAATGAAAAACTGTTTTTT. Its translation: CSAGVTVDNEKLFF.

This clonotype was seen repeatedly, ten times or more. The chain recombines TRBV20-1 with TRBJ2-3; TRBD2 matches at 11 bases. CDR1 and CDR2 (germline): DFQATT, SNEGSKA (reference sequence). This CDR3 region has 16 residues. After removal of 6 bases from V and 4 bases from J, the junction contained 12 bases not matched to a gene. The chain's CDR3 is CSALLPLAGESDTQYF. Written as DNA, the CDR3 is TGCAGTGCCCTCCTGCCACTAGCGGGAGAATCAGATACGCAGTATTTT.

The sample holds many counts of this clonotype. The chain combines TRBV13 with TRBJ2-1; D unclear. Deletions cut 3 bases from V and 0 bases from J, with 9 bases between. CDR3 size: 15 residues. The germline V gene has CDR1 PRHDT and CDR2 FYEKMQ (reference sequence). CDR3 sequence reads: CASSLWSSSYNEQFF. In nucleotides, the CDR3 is TGTGCCAGCAGCTTGTGGTCTAGCTCCTACAATGAGCAGTTCTTC. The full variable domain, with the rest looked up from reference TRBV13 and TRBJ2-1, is AAGVIQSPRHLIKEKRETATLKCYPIPRHDTVYWYQQGPGQDPQFLISFYEKMQSDKGSIPDRFSAQQFSDYHSELNMSSLELGDSALYFCASSLWSSSYNEQFFGPGTRLTVL.

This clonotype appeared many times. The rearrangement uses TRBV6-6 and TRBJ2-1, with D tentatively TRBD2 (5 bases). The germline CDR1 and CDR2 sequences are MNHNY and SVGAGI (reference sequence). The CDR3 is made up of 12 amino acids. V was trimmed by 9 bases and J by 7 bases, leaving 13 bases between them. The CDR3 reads CASKEASNEQFF. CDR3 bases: TGTGCCAGTAAGGAGGCGTCGAATGAGCAGTTCTTC.

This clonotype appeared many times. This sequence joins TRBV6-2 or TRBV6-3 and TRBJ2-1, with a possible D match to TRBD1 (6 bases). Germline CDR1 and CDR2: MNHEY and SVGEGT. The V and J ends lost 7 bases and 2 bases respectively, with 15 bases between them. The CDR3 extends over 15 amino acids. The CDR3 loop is CASIPQGPPYNEQFF. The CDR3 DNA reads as TGTGCCAGCATCCCCCAGGGGCCGCCCTACAATGAGCAGTTCTTC.

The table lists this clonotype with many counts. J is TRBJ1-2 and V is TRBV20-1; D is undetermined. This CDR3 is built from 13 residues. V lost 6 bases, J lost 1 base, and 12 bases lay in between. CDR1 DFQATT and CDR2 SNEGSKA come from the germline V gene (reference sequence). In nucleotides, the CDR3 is TGCAGTGCCAGCATTGTCCGTAACTATGGCTACACCTTC. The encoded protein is CSASIVRNYGYTF.

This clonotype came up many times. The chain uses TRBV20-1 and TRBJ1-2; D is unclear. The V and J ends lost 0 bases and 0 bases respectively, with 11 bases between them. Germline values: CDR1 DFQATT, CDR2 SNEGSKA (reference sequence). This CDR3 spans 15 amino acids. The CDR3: CSARDSGGANYGYTF. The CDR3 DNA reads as TGCAGTGCTAGAGATTCAGGTGGCGCTAACTATGGCTACACCTTC.

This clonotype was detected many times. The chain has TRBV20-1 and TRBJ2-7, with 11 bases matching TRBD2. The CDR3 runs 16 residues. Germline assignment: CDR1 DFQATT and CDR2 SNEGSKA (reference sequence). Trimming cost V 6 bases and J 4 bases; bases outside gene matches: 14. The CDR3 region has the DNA TGCAGTGCCTGGGGCCTAGCGGGGGGACATAAGTACGAGCAGTACTTC. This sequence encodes CSAWGLAGGHKYEQYF.

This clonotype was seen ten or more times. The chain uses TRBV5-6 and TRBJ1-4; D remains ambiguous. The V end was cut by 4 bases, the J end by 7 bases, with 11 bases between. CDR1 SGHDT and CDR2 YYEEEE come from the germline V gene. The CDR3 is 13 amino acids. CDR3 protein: CASSPGGGEKLFF. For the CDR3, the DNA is TGTGCCAGCAGCCCCGGAGGCGGTGAAAAACTGTTTTTT.

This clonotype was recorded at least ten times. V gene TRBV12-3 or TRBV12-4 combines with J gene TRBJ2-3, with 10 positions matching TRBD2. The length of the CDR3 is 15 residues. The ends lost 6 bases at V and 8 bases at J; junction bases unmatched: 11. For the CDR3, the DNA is TGTGCCAGCAGCTCGAGCGGGGGGGCTCGGGGTACGCAGTATTTT. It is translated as CASSSSGGARGTQYF.

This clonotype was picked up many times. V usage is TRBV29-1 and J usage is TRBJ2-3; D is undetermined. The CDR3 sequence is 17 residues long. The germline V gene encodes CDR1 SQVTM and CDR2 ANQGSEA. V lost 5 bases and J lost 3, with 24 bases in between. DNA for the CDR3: TGCAGCGTTCCACCCCCAAGGGTAGGGCCGCCAACAGATACGCAGTATTTT. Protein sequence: CSVPPPRVGPPTDTQYF.

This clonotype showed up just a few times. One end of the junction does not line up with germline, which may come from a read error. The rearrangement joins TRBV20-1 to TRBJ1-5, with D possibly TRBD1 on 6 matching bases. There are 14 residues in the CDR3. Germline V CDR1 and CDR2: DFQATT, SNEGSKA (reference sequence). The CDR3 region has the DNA TGCAGTGCTAGAGAGTTGGGGGCAGGGCAGCCCCAGAATTTT. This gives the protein CSARELGAGQPQNF.

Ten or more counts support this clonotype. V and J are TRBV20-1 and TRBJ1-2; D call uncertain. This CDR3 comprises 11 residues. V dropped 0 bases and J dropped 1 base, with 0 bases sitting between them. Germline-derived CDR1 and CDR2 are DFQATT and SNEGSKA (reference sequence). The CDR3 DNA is TGCAGTGCTAGAGATAACTATGGCTACACCTTC. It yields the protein CSARDNYGYTF.

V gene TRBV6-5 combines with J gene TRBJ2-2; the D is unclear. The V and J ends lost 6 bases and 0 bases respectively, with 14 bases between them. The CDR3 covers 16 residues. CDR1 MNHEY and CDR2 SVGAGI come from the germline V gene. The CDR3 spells CASSLLIPANTGELFF. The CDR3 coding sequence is TGTGCCAGCAGCTTACTTATCCCCGCGAACACCGGGGAGCTGTTTTTT.

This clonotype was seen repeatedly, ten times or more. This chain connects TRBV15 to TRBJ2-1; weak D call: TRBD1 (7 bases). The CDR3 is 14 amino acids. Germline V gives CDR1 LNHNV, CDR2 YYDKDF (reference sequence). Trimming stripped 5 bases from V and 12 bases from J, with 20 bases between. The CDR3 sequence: CATSLPGDSKRQFF. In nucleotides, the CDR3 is TGTGCCACCAGCCTTCCGGGGGACAGCAAGCGGCAGTTCTTC.

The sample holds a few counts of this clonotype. Here the CDR3 DNA reads TGTGCCTGGAGTGTAGGGCTAGCGGGAGGGCGGGAAATTCAGTACTTC. Translated, it gives CAWSVGLAGGREIQYF. This chain uses TRBV30 with TRBJ2-4; 12 nucleotides line up with TRBD2. Germline loops: CDR1 GTSNPN, CDR2 SVGIG (reference sequence). V was clipped by 0 bases and J by 10 bases; unmatched bases: 10. CDR3 length: 16 amino acids.

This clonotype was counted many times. The CDR3 protein is CSAILGQTDYEQYF. The CDR3, as DNA: TGCAGTGCTATCCTGGGACAGACAGACTACGAGCAGTACTTC. The chain has TRBV20-1 and TRBJ2-7; 7 positions match TRBD1. From germline, CDR1 is DFQATT and CDR2 SNEGSKA (reference sequence). J was trimmed by 3 bases and V by 4 bases; bases with no gene match: 9. This CDR3 comprises 14 residues.

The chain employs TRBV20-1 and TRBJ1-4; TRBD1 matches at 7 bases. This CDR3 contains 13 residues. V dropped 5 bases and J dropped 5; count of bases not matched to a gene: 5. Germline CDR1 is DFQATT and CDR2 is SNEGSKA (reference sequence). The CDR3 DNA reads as TGCAGTGCTCGGGACAGAAGAAATGAAAAACTGTTTTTT. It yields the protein CSARDRRNEKLFF.

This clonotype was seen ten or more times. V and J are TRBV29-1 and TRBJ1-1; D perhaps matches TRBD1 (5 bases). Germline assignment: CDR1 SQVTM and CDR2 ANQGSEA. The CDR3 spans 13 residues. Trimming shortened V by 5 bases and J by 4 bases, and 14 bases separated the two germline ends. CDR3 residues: CSVRGRASTEAFF. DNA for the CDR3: TGCAGCGTTCGTGGCAGGGCGAGCACTGAAGCTTTCTTT.